The 19 T cell receptor beta chains below come from one sample, sequenced in a study of identical twins. TCRdb re-called the 5' RACE reads through MiXCR, storing one row per CDR3 protein. The repertoire consists of 420,000 or so distinct CDR3 sequences, with less than 20% occurring once and the leading ten covering approximately 12%. Sequencing input: naive T cells sorted from blood. Receptor source: a man aged 50 or older in good health.

This clonotype was observed once. V gene TRBV6-1 combines with J gene TRBJ2-7, with D perhaps matching TRBD1 or TRBD2 (6 bases each). In germline, CDR1 is MNHNS, CDR2 SASEGT. V lost 6 bases and J 0 bases, leaving 15 bases between the germline ends. The CDR3 has 15 amino acids. The CDR3 DNA reads as TGTGCCAGCAGGGACAGCGGGTCCAGCTCCTACGAGCAGTACTTC. Its translation: CASRDSGSSSYEQYF.

This clonotype was found a few times. This chain uses TRBV18 with TRBJ2-7; D is perhaps TRBD1 (6 bases). Germline V gene data show CDR1 as KGHSH and CDR2 as LQKENI. Trimming took 3 bases from V and 2 from J, leaving 11 bases between them. This CDR3 is 14 amino acids long. CDR3 in amino acids: CASSPGAGPYEQYF. CDR3 bases: TGTGCCAGCTCACCGGGGGCAGGCCCCTACGAGCAGTACTTC.

V gene TRBV12-3 or TRBV12-4 combines with J gene TRBJ1-1; D gene ambiguous. The CDR3 runs 14 residues. V lost 1 base and J lost 1, with 7 bases in between. The CDR3 loop reads CASSLGHANTEAFF. The CDR3 nucleotides are TGTGCCAGCAGTTTAGGACACGCGAACACTGAAGCTTTCTTT.

This chain connects TRBV7-8 to TRBJ2-7, with a weak D call TRBD2 (7 bases). The germline V gene has CDR1 SGHVS and CDR2 FQNEAQ. The CDR3 is made up of 16 amino acids. V was trimmed by 1 base and J by 4 bases, leaving 17 bases between them. The CDR3 reads CASSLEGGAVNYEQYF. Here the CDR3 DNA reads TGTGCCAGCAGCTTAGAGGGGGGGGCAGTCAATTACGAGCAGTACTTC.

This clonotype came up a few times. The chain carries TRBV28 and TRBJ2-5; tentatively, D is TRBD2 (6 bases). Germline lookup yields CDR1 MDHEN and CDR2 SYDVKM. Deletions cut 7 bases from V and 3 bases from J, with 12 bases between. This CDR3 region has 13 residues. For the CDR3, the DNA is TGTGCCAGCACCGAGATAGCGGAAGAGACCCAGTACTTC. It translates to CASTEIAEETQYF.

This clonotype was picked up many times. The rearrangement joins TRBV3-1 to TRBJ2-7; no definite D call. V was clipped by 2 bases and J by 2 bases, with 4 bases between them. Looked up from germline, CDR1 is LGHDT and CDR2 is YNNKEL (reference sequence). CDR3 length: 12 residues. Here the CDR3 DNA reads TGTGCCAGCAGCCAACCCCCCTACGAGCAGTACTTC. Translation: CASSQPPYEQYF.

The V call is TRBV5-1, the J call TRBJ2-2, with 8 bases that match TRBD1. The CDR3 is 18 amino acids. The J segment lost 7 bases and the V segment lost 4 bases, leaving 18 bases of the junction unmatched. Per the germline V gene, CDR1 is SGHRS and CDR2 is YFSETQ. The CDR3 nucleotides read TGCGCCAGCAGCCTAAACAACGGACAGGGAGGAGACGGCGGGGAGCTGTTTTTT. Protein sequence: CASSLNNGQGGDGGELFF.

This clonotype appeared many times. This chain links TRBV6-2 or TRBV6-3 with TRBJ2-1; D perhaps matches TRBD2 (6 bases). V was cut by 2 bases and J by 12 bases, with 8 bases left in between. This CDR3 spans 11 amino acids. Germline loops: CDR1 MNHEY, CDR2 SVGEGT. DNA of the CDR3: TGTGCCAGCAGTTACATCGGGGGGCAGTTCTTC. Translated, it gives CASSYIGGQFF.

The V gene is TRBV15, the J gene TRBJ2-3, with D possibly being TRBD1 (5 bases). Trimming removed 5 bases at V and 0 bases at J, with 12 bases between. The CDR3 has 15 residues. The germline V gene encodes CDR1 LNHNV and CDR2 YYDKDF (reference sequence). The CDR3 region is CATSHYRQSTDTQYF. The CDR3 DNA sequence: TGTGCCACCAGCCATTACCGACAGAGCACAGATACGCAGTATTTT.

This sequence joins TRBV4-1 and TRBJ1-6; D unresolved. Germline V gene data show CDR1 as MGHRA and CDR2 as YSYEKL. The germline V and J ends were trimmed by 1 base and 10 bases, with 14 bases remaining between them. This CDR3 region has 15 residues. The CDR3 sequence: CASSQAEHLKSPLHF. In nucleotides, the CDR3 is TGCGCCAGCAGCCAAGCTGAACACCTTAAATCACCCCTCCACTTT.

This clonotype turned up a few times. The chain employs TRBV19 and TRBJ1-2; D is possibly TRBD1 (5 bases). The V end lost 6 bases, the J end lost 4 bases, and 15 bases lay between the germline ends. This CDR3 spans 14 amino acids. Germline V gene sequence: CDR1 LNHDA, CDR2 SQIVND (reference sequence). CDR3 sequence (DNA): TGTGCCAGTAGCAGCGACAGCTTAGCCTATGGCTACACCTTC. Translated, it gives CASSSDSLAYGYTF.

This clonotype occurred many times. The rearrangement links TRBV6-1 to TRBJ1-2; 8 bases line up with TRBD1. Germline CDR1 is MNHNS and CDR2 is SASEGT. Trimming took 5 bases from V and 8 from J; bases not matched to a gene: 7. This CDR3 comprises 13 residues. CDR3 coding DNA: TGTGCCAGCAGTCGACAGGGGTTTGGGGGCTACACCTTC. This codes for CASSRQGFGGYTF.

This clonotype turned up a few times. This sequence joins TRBV24-1 and TRBJ2-5; 9 bases are a match to TRBD1. The CDR3 totals 15 residues. Trimming removed 4 bases from V and 7 bases from J; junction bases left unmatched: 9. CDR1 KGHDR and CDR2 SFDVKD come from the germline V gene. The CDR3 sequence: CATSDPGQGKGTQYF. CDR3 DNA sequence: TGTGCCACCAGTGACCCCGGACAGGGGAAGGGGACCCAGTACTTC.

The chain couples TRBV20-1 to TRBJ2-7; D is possibly TRBD1 (5 bases). From germline, CDR1 is DFQATT and CDR2 SNEGSKA (reference sequence). The CDR3 has 11 amino acids. V was trimmed by 3 bases and J by 7 bases, leaving 10 bases between them. CDR3 DNA: TGCAGTGCTAGTATGAAGGGGGAGCAGTACTTC. Translation gives CSASMKGEQYF.

This clonotype was seen only a few times. The chain is built from TRBV7-9 and TRBJ2-2; no firm D call. The CDR3 has 15 residues. The V gene lost 2 bases and the J gene lost 2 bases, with 9 bases spanning the gap. Germline CDR1 is SEHNR and CDR2 is FQNEAQ (reference sequence). The CDR3 region has the DNA TGTGCCAGCAGCTTAAGGCAGGAAAACACCGGGGAGCTGTTTTTT. It is translated as CASSLRQENTGELFF.

This clonotype has ten or more counts. The rearrangement links TRBV11-2 to TRBJ2-3, with D perhaps being TRBD1 or TRBD2 (5 bases each). Germline V gene lookup returns CDR1 SGHAT and CDR2 FQNNGV. The CDR3 is 14 amino acids. V was clipped by 5 bases and J by 3 bases, with 12 bases between them. The CDR3 reads CASSPGPLTDTQYF. In DNA form, the CDR3 reads TGTGCCAGCAGCCCGGGACCTTTAACAGATACGCAGTATTTT.

In DNA form, the CDR3 reads TGTGCCAGCAGCCAAAATGTGGGCCGGGGAGAGACCCAGTACTTC. As protein: CASSQNVGRGETQYF. The gene calls are TRBV6-1 and TRBJ2-5; possibly TRBD2 for D (5 bases). V lost 6 bases and J 4 bases, leaving 18 bases between the germline ends. Germline CDR1 MNHNS, CDR2 SASEGT. This CDR3 has 15 residues.

Ten or more counts support this clonotype. DNA of the CDR3: TGTGCCAGCAGCAAAGCCCCTAGCGGGAGGAACGATGAGCAGTTCTTC. Encoded protein: CASSKAPSGRNDEQFF. The chain recombines TRBV21-1 with TRBJ2-1; the DNA was not compared with TRBD2, the D call given in the table. TRBV21-1 is deemed a pseudogene. This CDR3 spans 16 amino acids.

The sample holds many counts of this clonotype. The V call is TRBV20-1, the J call TRBJ1-6; D possibly corresponds to TRBD1 (5 bases). The germline gives CDR1 DFQATT, CDR2 SNEGSKA (reference sequence). The CDR3 runs 18 residues. Between the trimmed V and J ends, which lost 0 bases and 4 bases, there was a span of 19 bases. The CDR3: CSARDLGQDPYYNSPLHF. CDR3 DNA sequence: TGCAGTGCTAGAGATCTGGGGCAGGATCCCTATTATAATTCACCCCTCCACTTT.